The TCR beta chain under discussion was sequenced for a study of OX40 agonist ivuxolimab in advanced cancers. Study results and caveats: By week 6 at 0.1 to 3.0 mg/kg, blood CD4+ and CD8+ T cells had expanded clonally. The study found that CD8+ T cells averaged more expanded clones than CD4+.

The repertoire was sequenced with immunoSEQ multiplex PCR; TCRdb's copy has only in-frame clones and lacks some. This repertoire shows about 120,000 clones, roughly 89% found once; its top ten account for about 0.3%. Samples of blood were obtained at baseline, on cycle 4 day 1, and on cycle 7 day 1. Turning to this clone: What it binds is not known.

This TCR derives from an adult with an advanced solid tumor such as melanoma, head and neck, liver or kidney cancer. Source: CD4+ or CD8+ T cells sorted from blood, taken in a trial of the OX40 agonist ivuxolimab.

CDR3 protein: CASSAQGNTGELFF. DNA for the CDR3: TGTGCCAGCAGCGCCCAGGGTAACACCGGGGAGCTGTTTTTT. This chain connects TRBV11-3 to TRBJ2-2; D might be TRBD1 (5 bases). CDR3 length: 14 residues. V was pared by 5 bases and J by 2 bases, with 9 bases between. From germline, CDR1 is SGHNT and CDR2 YENEEA.